One TCR beta chain is described in this entry. Its target is unknown. Sequence at one end of the junction differs from germline and may be a read error. Isolated RNA was reverse transcribed into cDNA used as the sequencing template. Produced via immunoSEQ multiplex PCR; TCRdb's table is partial and in-frame only. The table lists 200,000 to 250,000 clones, under 70% of them singletons, with about 4.2% in the top ten. These data originate in a study of CD8+ T cells in alopecia areata. Study background: Patients in the treated group were given tofacitinib by mouth, 5 to 10 mg twice a day. Study-wide results and limits: A large proportion of expanded lesional clones were detected persisting in scalp and blood during tofacitinib. Given one nonresponder, whether baseline CD8+ expansion relates to response remains uncertain.

Treatment given: oral pan-JAK inhibitor, 5-10 mg twice daily. The CDR3 loop spans 16 amino acids. Looked up from germline, CDR1 is SGHTA and CDR2 is FQGNSA. The starting material was CD4+ T cells sorted from blood, obtained at week 4, from a patient treated with tofacitinib. The V gene is TRBV7-2, the J gene TRBJ2-5, with TRBD1 identical over 8 bases. This sequence originates from a human donor with alopecia areata. The CDR3 loop is CASSLGQGAASETQYF. DNA for the CDR3: TGTGCCAGCAGTTTAGGGCAGGGGGCGGCTTCAGAGACCCAGTACTTC. Full variable domain (rest looked up from reference TRBV7-2 and TRBJ2-5): GAGVSQSPSNKVTEKGKDVELRCDPISGHTALYWYRQSLGQGLEFLIYFQGNSAPDKSGLPSDRFSAERTGGSVSTLTIQRTQQEDSAVYLCASSLGQGAASETQYFGPGTRLLVL.